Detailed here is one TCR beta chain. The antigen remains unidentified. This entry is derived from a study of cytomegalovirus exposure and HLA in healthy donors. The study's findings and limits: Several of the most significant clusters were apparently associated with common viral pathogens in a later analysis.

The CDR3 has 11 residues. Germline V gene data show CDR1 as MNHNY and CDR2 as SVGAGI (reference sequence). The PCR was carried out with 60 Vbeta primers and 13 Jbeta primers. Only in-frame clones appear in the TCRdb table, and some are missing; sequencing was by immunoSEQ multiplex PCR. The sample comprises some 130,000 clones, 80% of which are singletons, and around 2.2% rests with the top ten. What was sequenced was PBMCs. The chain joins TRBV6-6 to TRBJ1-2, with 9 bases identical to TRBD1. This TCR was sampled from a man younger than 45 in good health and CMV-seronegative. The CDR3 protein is CGGGTGNGYTF. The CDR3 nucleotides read TGTGGAGGGGGGACAGGGAATGGCTACACCTTC.